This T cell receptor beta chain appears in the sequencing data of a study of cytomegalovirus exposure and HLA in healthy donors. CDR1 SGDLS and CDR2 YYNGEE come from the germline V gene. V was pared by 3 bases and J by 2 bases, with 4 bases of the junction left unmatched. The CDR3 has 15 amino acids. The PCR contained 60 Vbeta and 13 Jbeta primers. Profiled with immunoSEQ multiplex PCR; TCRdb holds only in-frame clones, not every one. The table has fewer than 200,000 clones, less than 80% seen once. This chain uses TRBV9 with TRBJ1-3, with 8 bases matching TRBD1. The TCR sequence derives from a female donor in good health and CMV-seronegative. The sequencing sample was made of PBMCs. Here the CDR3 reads CASSDRTGTGNTIYF. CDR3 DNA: TGTGCCAGCAGCGACCGGACAGGGACTGGAAACACCATATATTTT. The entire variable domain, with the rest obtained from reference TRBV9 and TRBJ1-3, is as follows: DSGVTQTPKHLITATGQRVTLRCSPRSGDLSVYWYQQSLDQGLQFLIQYYNGEERAKGNILERFSAQQFPDLHSELNLSSLELGDSALYFCASSDRTGTGNTIYFGEGSWLTVV.